Detailed here is one T cell receptor (beta chain). Its antigen remains unidentified. No per-base quality is available; no much larger clone lies one base away. The data derive from a study of OX40 agonist ivuxolimab in advanced cancers. In terms of the full investigation: Ivuxolimab, which targeted the costimulatory receptor OX40 (CD134), was an agonistic, fully human IgG2 monoclonal antibody. Partial responses were achieved by three dose-escalation patients, of whom one had hepatocellular carcinoma and two had cutaneous melanoma. Intravenous ivuxolimab was administered to patients every 2 weeks at six dose levels: 0.01, 0.1, 0.3, 1.5, 3 and 10 mg/kg. In the dose-escalation cohort, 82.7% of patients were male, and the mean age was roughly 60 years with a range of roughly 23 to 79. Of the roughly 52 dose-escalation patients, hepatocellular carcinoma was present in about 20, melanoma in approximately 15, renal cell carcinoma in 9 and head and neck cancer in 9. The monotherapy dose-escalation portion (N ≈ 50 patients) of the phase I ivuxolimab trial is reported in the paper. Peripheral TCRbeta sequencing aimed to test whether ivuxolimab altered TCR sequence diversity and caused clonal T-cell expansion. Patients were allowed to have had prior anti-PD-1, anti-PD-L1 or anti-CTLA-4 therapy, and around 43% of the dose-escalation patients had been treated with checkpoint inhibitors. Here is what the overall study found, with its caveats: In the 0.1-3.0 mg/kg groups, partial responders had among the lowest normalized peripheral clonal expansion, particularly in CD8+ T cells. After ivuxolimab, more expanded clones were found on average in CD8+ T cells than in CD4+ T cells. Antigen specificity was not determined for the clonally expanded peripheral T cells. Low levels of normalized T-cell clonal expansion were also shown by some nonresponding patients. Clonal expansion of both CD4+ and CD8+ blood T cells was observed from baseline to week 6 at doses 0.1 to 3.0 mg/kg.

The trial excluded patients who had a history of autoimmune disease or were on systemic immunosuppression. Peripheral blood for TCR sequencing was collected from all dose cohorts at baseline, on cycle 4 day 1, and on cycle 7 day 1. The samples were taken from a phase I, first-in-human, multicenter, open-label dose-escalation trial of ivuxolimab. Adults with locally advanced or metastatic melanoma, renal cell, hepatocellular, or head and neck squamous cell carcinoma were enrolled in the trial. Before TCR sequencing, CD4+ T cells and CD8+ T cells from peripheral blood were sorted into separate populations. For sequencing of the TCRbeta CDR3 region, genomic DNA was extracted from the sorted cells. TCRbeta CDR3 regions were sequenced using the immunoSEQ Assay. In TCRdb, the immuneACCESS table is reduced to in-frame sequences with V and J assigned. These tables do not hold every clone; where another copy was compared, an unresolved V gene accounts for under half, and the others remain unexplained. The sample table lists about 56,000 clones, approximately 80% of them with a count of one. Clones ranked in the top ten supply more than 3.5% of the sample.

V is shortened by 4 bases, J by 4 bases, and the region joining them spans 14 bases. The cysteine opens and the phenylalanine closes a CDR3 of 14 amino acids. Only CDR3 DNA is held: 42 bases, read in frame from base 1. The germline V gene encodes CDR1 SGHTS and CDR2 YDEGEE. This specimen was CD4+ or CD8+ T cells sorted from blood, taken in a trial of the OX40 agonist ivuxolimab. This TCR was recovered from an adult with an advanced solid tumor such as melanoma, head and neck, liver or kidney cancer. The chain joins TRBV5-8 to TRBJ2-5; the best D guess is TRBD1, with 5 bases matching. The encoded CDR3 is CASSTRQGSETQYF. The sequenced DNA is TGTGCCAGCAGCACGCGGCAGGGTTCAGAGACCCAGTACTTC.